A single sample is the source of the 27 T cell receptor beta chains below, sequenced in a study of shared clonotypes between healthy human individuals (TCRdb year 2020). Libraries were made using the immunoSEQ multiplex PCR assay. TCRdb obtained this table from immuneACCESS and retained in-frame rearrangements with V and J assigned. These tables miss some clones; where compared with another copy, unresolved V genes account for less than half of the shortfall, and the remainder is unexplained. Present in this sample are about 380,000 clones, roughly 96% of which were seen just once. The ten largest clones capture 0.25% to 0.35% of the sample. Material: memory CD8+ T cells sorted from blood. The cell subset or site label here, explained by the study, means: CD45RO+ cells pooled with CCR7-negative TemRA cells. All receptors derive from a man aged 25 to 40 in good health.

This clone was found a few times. CDR3 sequence reads: CSDKDHFEAFF. The CDR3 coding sequence is TGCAGCGATAAAGACCACTTCGAAGCTTTCTTT. The chain employs TRBV29-1 and TRBJ1-1; D is ambiguous. In germline, CDR1 is SQVTM, CDR2 ANQGSEA. CDR3 length: 11 residues. Trimming left V 7 bases short and J 8 bases short, with 14 bases between.

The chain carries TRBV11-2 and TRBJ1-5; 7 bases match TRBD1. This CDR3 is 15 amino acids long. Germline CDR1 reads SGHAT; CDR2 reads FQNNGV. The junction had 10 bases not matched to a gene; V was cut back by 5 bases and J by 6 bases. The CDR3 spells CASSPLTGSGQPQHF. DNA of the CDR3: TGTGCCAGCAGCCCCCTGACAGGGTCGGGTCAGCCCCAGCATTTT.

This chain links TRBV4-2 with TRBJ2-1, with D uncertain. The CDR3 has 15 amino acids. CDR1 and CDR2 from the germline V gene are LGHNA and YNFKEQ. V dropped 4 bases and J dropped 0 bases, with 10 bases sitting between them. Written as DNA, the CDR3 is TGTGCCAGCAGCCCCCCCCGGGTCTCCTACAATGAGCAGTTCTTC. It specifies CASSPPRVSYNEQFF.

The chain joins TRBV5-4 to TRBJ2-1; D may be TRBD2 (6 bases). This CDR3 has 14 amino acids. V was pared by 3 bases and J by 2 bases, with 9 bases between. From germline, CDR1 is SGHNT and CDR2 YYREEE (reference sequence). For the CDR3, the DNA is TGTGCCAGCAGCTCGGGGGAGACCTACAATGAGCAGTTCTTC. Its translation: CASSSGETYNEQFF.

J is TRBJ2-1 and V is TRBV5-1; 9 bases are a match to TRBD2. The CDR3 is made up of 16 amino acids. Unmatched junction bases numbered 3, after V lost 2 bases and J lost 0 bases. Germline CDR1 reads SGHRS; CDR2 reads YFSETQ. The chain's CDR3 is CASSFRTSDSYNEQFF. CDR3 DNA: TGCGCCAGCAGCTTCCGGACTAGCGACTCCTACAATGAGCAGTTCTTC.

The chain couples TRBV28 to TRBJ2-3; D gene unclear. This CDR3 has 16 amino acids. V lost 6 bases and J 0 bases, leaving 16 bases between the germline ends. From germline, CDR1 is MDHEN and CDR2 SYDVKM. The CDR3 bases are TGTGCCAGCAGGTCGGCAACGGATACTAGCACAGATACGCAGTATTTT. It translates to CASRSATDTSTDTQYF.

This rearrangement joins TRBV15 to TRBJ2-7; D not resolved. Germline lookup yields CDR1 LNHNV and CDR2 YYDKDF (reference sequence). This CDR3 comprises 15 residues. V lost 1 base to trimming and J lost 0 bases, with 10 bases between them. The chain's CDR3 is CATSRVARPSYEQYF. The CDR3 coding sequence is TGTGCCACCAGCAGAGTGGCCCGTCCCTCCTACGAGCAGTACTTC.

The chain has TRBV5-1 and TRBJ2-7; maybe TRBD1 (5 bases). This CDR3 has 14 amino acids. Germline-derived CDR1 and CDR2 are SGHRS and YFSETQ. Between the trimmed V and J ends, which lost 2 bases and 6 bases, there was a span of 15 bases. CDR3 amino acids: CASSFGSGPGEQYF. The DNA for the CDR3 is TGCGCCAGCAGCTTTGGTTCAGGGCCTGGCGAGCAGTACTTC.

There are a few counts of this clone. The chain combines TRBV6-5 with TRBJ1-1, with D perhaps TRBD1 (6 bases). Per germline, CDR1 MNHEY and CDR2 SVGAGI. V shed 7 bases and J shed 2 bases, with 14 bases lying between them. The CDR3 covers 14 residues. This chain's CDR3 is CASNIGGRNTEAFF. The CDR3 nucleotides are TGTGCCAGCAATATCGGGGGGCGAAACACTGAAGCTTTCTTT.

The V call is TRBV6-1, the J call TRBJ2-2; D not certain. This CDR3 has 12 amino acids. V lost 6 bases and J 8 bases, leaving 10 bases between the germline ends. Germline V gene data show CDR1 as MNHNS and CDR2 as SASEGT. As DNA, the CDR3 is TGTGCCAGCAGCCGGGTCCCGGGGGAGCTGTTTTTT. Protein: CASSRVPGELFF.

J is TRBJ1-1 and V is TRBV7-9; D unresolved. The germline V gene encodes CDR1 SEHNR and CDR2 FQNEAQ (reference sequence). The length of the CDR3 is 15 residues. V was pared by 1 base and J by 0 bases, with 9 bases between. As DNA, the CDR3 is TGTGCCAGCAGCTTAGTCGGCGGACTGAACACTGAAGCTTTCTTT. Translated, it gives CASSLVGGLNTEAFF.

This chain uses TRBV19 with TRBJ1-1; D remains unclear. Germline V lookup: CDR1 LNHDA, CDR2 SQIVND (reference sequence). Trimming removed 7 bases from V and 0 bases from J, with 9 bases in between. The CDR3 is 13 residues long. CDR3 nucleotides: TGTGCCAGTACATCTGGAATGAACACTGAAGCTTTCTTT. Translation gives CASTSGMNTEAFF. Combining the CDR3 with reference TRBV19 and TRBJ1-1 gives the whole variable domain DGGITQSPKYLFRKEGQNVTLSCEQNLNHDAMYWYRQDPGQGLRLIYYSQIVNDFQKGDIAEGYSVSREKKESFPLTVTSAQKNPTAFYLCASTSGMNTEAFFGQGTRLTVV.

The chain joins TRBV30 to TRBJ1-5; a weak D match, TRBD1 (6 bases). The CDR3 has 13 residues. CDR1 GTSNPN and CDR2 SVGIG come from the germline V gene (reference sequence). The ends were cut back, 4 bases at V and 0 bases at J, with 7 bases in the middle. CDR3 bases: TGTGCCTGGACGGGACATAGCAATCAGCCCCAGCATTTT. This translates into CAWTGHSNQPQHF.

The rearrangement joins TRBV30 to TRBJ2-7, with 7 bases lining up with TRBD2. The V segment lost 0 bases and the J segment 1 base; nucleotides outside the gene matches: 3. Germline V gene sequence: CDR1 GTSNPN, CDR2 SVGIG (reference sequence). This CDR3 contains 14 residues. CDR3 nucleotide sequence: TGTGCCTGGAGTGTAGCCGGGGGGTCCTACGAGCAGTACTTC. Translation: CAWSVAGGSYEQYF.

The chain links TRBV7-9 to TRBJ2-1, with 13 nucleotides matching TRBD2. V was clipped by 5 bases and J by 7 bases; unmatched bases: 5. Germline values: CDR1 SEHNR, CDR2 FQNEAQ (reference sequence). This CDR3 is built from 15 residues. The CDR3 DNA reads TGTGCCAGCAGCCCCCGGACTAGCGGGAGTAATGAGCAGTTCTTC. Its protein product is CASSPRTSGSNEQFF.

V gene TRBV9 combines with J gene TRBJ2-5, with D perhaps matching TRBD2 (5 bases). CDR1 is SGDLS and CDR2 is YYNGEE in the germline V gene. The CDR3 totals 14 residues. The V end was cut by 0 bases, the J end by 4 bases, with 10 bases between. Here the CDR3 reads CASSVAGKGETQYF. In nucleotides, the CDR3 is TGTGCCAGCAGCGTAGCGGGGAAGGGAGAGACCCAGTACTTC.

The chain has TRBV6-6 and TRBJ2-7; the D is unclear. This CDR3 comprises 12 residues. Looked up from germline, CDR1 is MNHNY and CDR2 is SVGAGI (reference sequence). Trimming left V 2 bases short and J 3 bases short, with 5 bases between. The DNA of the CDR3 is TGTGCCAGCAGTTACGATCTCTACGAGCAGTACTTC. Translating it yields CASSYDLYEQYF.

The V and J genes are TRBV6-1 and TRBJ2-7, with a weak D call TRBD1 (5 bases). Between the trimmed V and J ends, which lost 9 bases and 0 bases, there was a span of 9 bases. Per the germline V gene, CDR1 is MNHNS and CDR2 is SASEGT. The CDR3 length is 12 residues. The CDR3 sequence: CASQTASYEQYF. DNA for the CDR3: TGTGCCAGTCAGACAGCCTCCTACGAGCAGTACTTC.

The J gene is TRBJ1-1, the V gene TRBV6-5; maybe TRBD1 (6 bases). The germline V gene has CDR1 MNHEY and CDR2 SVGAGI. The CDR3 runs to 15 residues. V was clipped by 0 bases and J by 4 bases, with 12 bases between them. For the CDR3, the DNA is TGTGCCAGCAGTTACTCGACCGGGGGCTTCACTGAAGCTTTCTTT. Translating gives CASSYSTGGFTEAFF.

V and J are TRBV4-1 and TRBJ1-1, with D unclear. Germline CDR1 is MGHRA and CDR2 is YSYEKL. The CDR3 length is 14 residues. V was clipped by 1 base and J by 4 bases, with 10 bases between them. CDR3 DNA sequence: TGCGCCAGCAGCCAAGTAACGGGGTCCACTGAAGCTTTCTTT. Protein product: CASSQVTGSTEAFF.

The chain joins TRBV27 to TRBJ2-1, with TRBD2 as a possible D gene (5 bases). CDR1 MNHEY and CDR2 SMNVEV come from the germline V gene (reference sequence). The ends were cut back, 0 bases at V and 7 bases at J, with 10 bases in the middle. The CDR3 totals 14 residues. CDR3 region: CASSLSITGNEQFF. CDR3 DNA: TGTGCCAGCAGTTTATCGATAACGGGAAATGAGCAGTTCTTC.

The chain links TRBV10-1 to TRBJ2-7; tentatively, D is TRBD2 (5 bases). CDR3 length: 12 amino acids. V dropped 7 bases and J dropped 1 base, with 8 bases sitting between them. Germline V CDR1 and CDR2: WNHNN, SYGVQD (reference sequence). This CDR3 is CASTGESYEQYF. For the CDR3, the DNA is TGCGCCAGCACCGGGGAATCCTACGAGCAGTACTTC.

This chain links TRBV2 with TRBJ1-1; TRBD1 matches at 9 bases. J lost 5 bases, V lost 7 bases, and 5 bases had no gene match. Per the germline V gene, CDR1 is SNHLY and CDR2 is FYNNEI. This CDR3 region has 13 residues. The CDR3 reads CASNGQGRTEAFF. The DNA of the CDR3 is TGTGCCAGCAACGGACAGGGGAGGACTGAAGCTTTCTTT.

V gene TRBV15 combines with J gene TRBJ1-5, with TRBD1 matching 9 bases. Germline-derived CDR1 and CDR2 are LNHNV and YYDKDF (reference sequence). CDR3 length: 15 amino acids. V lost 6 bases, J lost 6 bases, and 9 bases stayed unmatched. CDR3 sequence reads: CATSRTGAALQPQHF. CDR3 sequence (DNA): TGTGCCACCAGTAGGACAGGGGCCGCTCTTCAGCCCCAGCATTTT.

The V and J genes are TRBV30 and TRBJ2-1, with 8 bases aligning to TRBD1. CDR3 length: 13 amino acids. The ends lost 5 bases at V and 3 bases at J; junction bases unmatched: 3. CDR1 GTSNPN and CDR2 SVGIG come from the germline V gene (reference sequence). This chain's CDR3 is CAWDRGYYNEQFF. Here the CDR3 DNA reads TGTGCCTGGGACAGGGGCTACTACAATGAGCAGTTCTTC.

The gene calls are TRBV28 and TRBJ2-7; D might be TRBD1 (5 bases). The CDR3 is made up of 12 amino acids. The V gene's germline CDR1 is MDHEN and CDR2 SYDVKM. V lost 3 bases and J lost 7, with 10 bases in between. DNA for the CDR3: TGTGCCAGCAGTTTTAGGGGTCGGGAGCAGTACTTC. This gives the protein CASSFRGREQYF.

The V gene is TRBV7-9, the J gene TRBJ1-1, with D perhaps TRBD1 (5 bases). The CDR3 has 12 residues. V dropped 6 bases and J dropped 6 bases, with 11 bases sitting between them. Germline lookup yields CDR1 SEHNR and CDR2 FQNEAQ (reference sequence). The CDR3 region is CASSRDGPEAFF. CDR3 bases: TGTGCCAGCAGTCGGGACGGACCTGAAGCTTTCTTT. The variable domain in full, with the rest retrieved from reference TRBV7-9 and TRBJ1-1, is DTGVSQNPRHKITKRGQNVTFRCDPISEHNRLYWYRQTLGQGPEFLTYFQNEAQLEKSRLLSDRFSAERPKGSFSTLEIQRTEQGDSAMYLCASSRDGPEAFFGQGTRLTVV.